This T cell receptor beta chain came from a study of CD8 T cells in Susac syndrome. Study-wide results and limits: In total CD8+ repertoires, about 15 Susac-specific public clones were detected, and CD8+ TEMRA repertoires contained roughly 5. As the study acknowledged, the number of individuals who were part of its TCR sequencing and HLA analysis was relatively small.

Under recently defined diagnostic criteria, the patients with Susac syndrome qualified as having definite or probable disease. V dropped 1 base and J dropped 3 bases, with 10 bases sitting between them. Germline assignment: CDR1 SQVTM and CDR2 ANQGSEA. The CDR3 runs 13 residues. Random-hexamer reverse transcription was applied to about 0.45 to 1 ug RNA. TCRdb re-called the immunoSEQ multiplex PCR reads through MiXCR, storing one row per CDR3 protein. The sample lists about 120,000 distinct CDR3 sequences; around 94% were seen once. With regard to this clonotype: What it recognizes is unknown.

Material: CD8+ T cells from PBMCs. V is TRBV29-1 and J is TRBJ2-7; D is possibly TRBD1 or TRBD2 (5 bases each). This TCR came from a human donor with Susac syndrome. Here the CDR3 reads CSVEGGDLYEQYF. The CDR3, as DNA: TGCAGCGTTGAAGGAGGGGACCTCTACGAGCAGTACTTC.